The 26 T cell receptor beta chains below all came from one sample that was sequenced in a study of shared clonotypes between healthy human individuals. TCRdb's table, derived via immunoSEQ multiplex PCR, lists solely in-frame clones and lacks some. The sample includes approximately 500,000 clones, roughly 79% of them seen just once. Sequencing was performed on PBMCs. These receptors all come from a woman between 40 and 50 years old in good health. Some clones in this sample may be carry-over from other donors' samples.

As to this clone: One end of the junction is discordant with germline, which a read error may explain. The sample holds other DNA sequences that translate to the same CDR3. This chain links TRBV28 with TRBJ1-5; a weak D match, TRBD1 (6 bases). This CDR3 has 16 amino acids. The germline V gene has CDR1 MDHEN and CDR2 SYDVKM. CDR3 in amino acids: CASSEEWGQSNQPQHF. CDR3 nucleotide sequence: TGTGCCAGCAGCGAGGAGTGGGGGCAAAGCAATCAGCCTCAGCATTTT. The full variable domain, its missing parts supplied by reference TRBV28 and TRBJ1-5, is DVKVTQSSRYLVKRTGEKVFLECVQDMDHENMFWYRQDPGLGLRLIYFSYDVKMKEKGDIPEGYSVSREKKERFSLILESASTNQTSMYLCASSEEWGQSNQPQHFGDGTRLSIL.

The chain has TRBV7-9 and TRBJ1-1; unclear D gene. Trimming pared 5 bases from V and 0 bases from J, leaving 16 bases between. The CDR3 has 16 residues. Germline values: CDR1 SEHNR, CDR2 FQNEAQ (reference sequence). For the CDR3, the DNA is TGTGCCAGCAGCCCACCTAGCCTACAGATGAACACTGAAGCTTTCTTT. Residues: CASSPPSLQMNTEAFF.

V and J are TRBV2 and TRBJ2-1, with D possibly matching TRBD1 (6 bases). This CDR3 spans 15 amino acids. V lost 5 bases and J lost 2, with 13 bases in between. CDR1 is SNHLY and CDR2 is FYNNEI in the germline V gene. In DNA, the CDR3 is TGTGCCAGCAGTCTACAGGGTCGTACCTACAATGAGCAGTTCTTC. Its protein product is CASSLQGRTYNEQFF. Full variable domain (outside the CDR3, taken from reference TRBV2 and TRBJ2-1): EPEVTQTPSHQVTQMGQEVILRCVPISNHLYFYWYRQILGQKVEFLVSFYNNEISEKSEIFDDQFSVERPDGSNFTLKIRSTKLEDSAMYFCASSLQGRTYNEQFFGPGTRLTVL.

This clone showed up just a few times. J is TRBJ2-5 and V is TRBV19, with D tentatively TRBD2 (6 bases). Looked up from germline, CDR1 is LNHDA and CDR2 is SQIVND (reference sequence). V dropped 0 bases and J dropped 4 bases, with 6 bases sitting between them. CDR3 length: 13 residues. CDR3 residues: CASSIEGGETQYF. The CDR3 region has the DNA TGTGCCAGTAGTATAGAGGGGGGAGAGACCCAGTACTTC.

The chain joins TRBV6-5 to TRBJ2-2, with 8 bases aligning to TRBD2. This CDR3 is built from 16 residues. V shed 0 bases, J shed 6 bases, and the junction held 6 bases outside the gene matches. The germline V gene has CDR1 MNHEY and CDR2 SVGAGI. CDR3 protein: CASSYSSGLAPGELFF. In DNA, the CDR3 is TGTGCCAGCAGTTACTCGTCCGGACTAGCCCCCGGGGAGCTGTTTTTT.

This clone was observed a few times. V gene TRBV19 combines with J gene TRBJ1-5; 7 nucleotides line up with TRBD1. With V trimmed by 7 bases and J by 6 bases, 9 bases remained unmatched. This CDR3 is built from 14 residues. CDR1 and CDR2 from the germline V gene are LNHDA and SQIVND (reference sequence). The CDR3 nucleotides are TGTGCCAGTAATCCTAACAGGGGTTTTCAGCCCCAGCATTTT. Its translation: CASNPNRGFQPQHF.

The rearrangement joins TRBV7-8 to TRBJ2-5; D is undetermined. Per germline, CDR1 SGHVS and CDR2 FQNEAQ. Trimming left V 5 bases short and J 4 bases short, with 11 bases between. The CDR3 is 13 residues long. In nucleotides, the CDR3 is TGTGCCAGCAGCCAACTGATAGGAGAGACCCAGTACTTC. Translated: CASSQLIGETQYF.

The chain uses TRBV5-5 and TRBJ2-5; tentative D call: TRBD2 (5 bases). Germline-derived CDR1 and CDR2 are SGHKS and YYEKEE (reference sequence). CDR3 length equals 14 residues. Trimming took 5 bases from V and 2 from J, leaving 13 bases between them. CDR3 coding DNA: TGTGCCAGCAGTTTTGTTGGGAGACAAGAGACCCAGTACTTC. Protein sequence: CASSFVGRQETQYF.

The gene calls are TRBV5-6 and TRBJ1-2, with D possibly matching TRBD1 (5 bases). V dropped 4 bases and J dropped 5 bases, with 9 bases sitting between them. CDR1 and CDR2 from the germline V gene are SGHDT and YYEEEE. This CDR3 is 12 amino acids long. CDR3 nucleotide sequence: TGTGCCAGCAGCCAGGGACCGTATGGCTACACCTTC. This sequence encodes CASSQGPYGYTF. Drawing the rest from reference TRBV5-6 and TRBJ1-2, the complete variable domain is DAGVTQSPTHLIKTRGQQVTLRCSPKSGHDTVSWYQQALGQGPQFIFQYYEEEERQRGNFPDRFSGHQFPNYSSELNVNALLLGDSALYLCASSQGPYGYTFGSGTRLTVV.

The rearrangement joins TRBV7-8 to TRBJ2-1; 7 bases are a match to TRBD1. Germline CDR1 and CDR2: SGHVS and FQNEAQ. J gave up 4 bases and V 3 bases, and 3 bases lay outside the gene matches. The CDR3 runs to 14 residues. CDR3 nucleotides: TGTGCCAGCAGCTTCGGGACAGTTTACAATGAGCAGTTCTTC. As protein: CASSFGTVYNEQFF.

V gene TRBV19 combines with J gene TRBJ2-3; weak D call: TRBD2 (6 bases). CDR1 and CDR2 from the germline V gene are LNHDA and SQIVND (reference sequence). CDR3 length: 14 amino acids. V lost 1 base and J 1 base, leaving 6 bases between the germline ends. The CDR3 reads CASSIAGGTDTQYF. In nucleotides, the CDR3 is TGTGCCAGTAGTATAGCGGGAGGCACAGATACGCAGTATTTT.

In DNA, the CDR3 is TGCGCCAGCAGCCAAGATCTTGCTTCGGGACTAGCGGGAGTGGGAGAGCAGTACTTC. Translation: CASSQDLASGLAGVGEQYF. The genes are TRBV4-3 and TRBJ2-7; 14 nucleotides line up with TRBD2. The germline V gene encodes CDR1 LGHNA and CDR2 YSLEER. V lost 0 bases to trimming and J lost 7 bases; unmatched junction nucleotides: 14. This CDR3 has 19 amino acids.

This chain connects TRBV7-2 to TRBJ2-7; TRBD2 agrees at 14 bases. The CDR3 spans 15 residues. The V segment lost 2 bases and the J segment 6 bases; nucleotides outside the gene matches: 3. The V gene's germline CDR1 is SGHTA and CDR2 FQGNSA. This chain's CDR3 is CASSLIGLAGGEQYF. CDR3 bases: TGTGCCAGCAGCTTAATCGGACTAGCGGGAGGCGAGCAGTACTTC.

In this sample, this clone turned up a few times. The genes are TRBV5-6 and TRBJ1-1; D is unresolved. CDR1 is SGHDT and CDR2 is YYEEEE in the germline V gene. V shed 0 bases and J shed 5 bases, with 11 bases lying between them. The CDR3 is 14 residues long. The CDR3 coding sequence is TGTGCCAGCAGCTTGGCGGGGAGGCCGACTGAAGCTTTCTTT. Amino acid sequence: CASSLAGRPTEAFF.

The rearrangement links TRBV28 to TRBJ2-2; possibly TRBD1 for D (7 bases). V lost 7 bases and J lost 6, with 15 bases in between. This CDR3 contains 14 residues. Looked up from germline, CDR1 is MDHEN and CDR2 is SYDVKM. CDR3 amino acids: CASTTTGRSGELFF. CDR3 nucleotide sequence: TGTGCCAGCACCACGACAGGGAGGTCCGGGGAGCTGTTTTTT.

This chain joins TRBV27 and TRBJ2-5; 7 nucleotides line up with TRBD1. J was trimmed by 5 bases and V by 7 bases; bases with no gene match: 13. CDR1 is MNHEY and CDR2 is SMNVEV in the germline V gene (reference sequence). The CDR3 length is 15 residues. This chain's CDR3 is CASNSLRGRLETQYF. CDR3 in DNA: TGTGCCAGCAACTCGCTAAGGGGGCGCCTGGAGACCCAGTACTTC.

This clone showed up just a few times. The junction shows a germline mismatch at one end, possibly a read error. The genes are TRBV28 and TRBJ1-1, with a weak D call TRBD1 (5 bases). Germline V lookup: CDR1 MDHEN, CDR2 SYDVKM. CDR3 length: 15 residues. CDR3 nucleotide sequence: TGTGCCAGCAGCCCCGTAATGGGGGTGAAGACTGAAGCTTTCTTT. Encoded protein: CASSPVMGVKTEAFF.

This sequence joins TRBV18 and TRBJ2-5, with 9 bases fitting TRBD2. Losses at the gene ends were 0 bases for V and 3 bases for J; bases not matched to a gene: 11. CDR1 is KGHSH, CDR2 LQKENI, per germline. The CDR3 has 18 amino acids. CDR3 sequence: CASSPPRGSSGIEETQYF. DNA of the CDR3: TGTGCCAGCTCACCACCGCGGGGGTCTAGCGGGATCGAAGAGACCCAGTACTTC.

A few counts support this clone. V is TRBV20-1 and J is TRBJ2-5; D is unclear. Germline CDR1 and CDR2: DFQATT and SNEGSKA (reference sequence). This CDR3 spans 11 amino acids. In nucleotides, the CDR3 is TGCAGCACAGAGGATCAAGAGACCCAGTACTTC. It is translated as CSTEDQETQYF.

The chain joins TRBV10-3 to TRBJ2-5; D not resolved. Germline-derived CDR1 and CDR2 are ENHRY and SYGVKD. The V and J ends lost 2 bases and 1 base respectively, with 5 bases between them. This CDR3 is built from 13 residues. CDR3 sequence (DNA): TGTGCCATCAGTGAGGGCGGCCAAGAGACCCAGTACTTC. Its translation is CAISEGGQETQYF.

This chain connects TRBV29-1 to TRBJ1-2; TRBD1 might be the D (6 bases). The V end was cut by 7 bases, the J end by 3 bases, with 12 bases between. This CDR3 comprises 12 residues. The germline gives CDR1 SQVTM, CDR2 ANQGSEA. The CDR3 coding sequence is TGCAGCGCAACGGGGGCTGACTATGGCTACACCTTC. As protein: CSATGADYGYTF.

CDR3 nucleotide sequence: TGTGCCAGCAGTGAATCGATAGGCCCCTATGGCTACACCTTC. It yields the protein CASSESIGPYGYTF. This rearrangement joins TRBV25-1 to TRBJ1-2, with D unresolved. CDR1 MGHDK and CDR2 SYGVNS come from the germline V gene. The CDR3 contains 14 residues. V lost 1 base to trimming and J lost 4 bases, with 10 bases between them.

A word on this clone: A far larger clone is just one base off, so this is likely a read error. The sample holds other DNA sequences that translate to the same CDR3. The DNA of the CDR3 is TGTGCCTGGAGGAGACTCCTGTACCAAGAGACCCAGTACTTC. As protein: CAWRRLLYQETQYF. This sequence joins TRBV30 and TRBJ2-5; no clear D. This CDR3 is built from 14 residues. Germline CDR1 reads GTSNPN; CDR2 reads SVGIG (reference sequence). V dropped 3 bases and J dropped 0 bases, with 11 bases sitting between them.

J is TRBJ2-1 and V is TRBV7-3; D ambiguous. The CDR3 is 13 amino acids. V lost 1 base and J lost 8, with 9 bases in between. Germline-derived CDR1 and CDR2 are SGHTA and FQGTGA. The CDR3 DNA sequence: TGTGCCAGCAGCTTAAAGGCCAGCTATGAGCAGTTCTTC. It encodes CASSLKASYEQFF. The entire variable domain, with the rest obtained from reference TRBV7-3 and TRBJ2-1, is as follows: GAGVSQTPSNKVTEKGKYVELRCDPISGHTALYWYRQSLGQGPEFLIYFQGTGAADDSGLPNDRFFAVRPEGSVSTLKIQRTERGDSAVYLCASSLKASYEQFFGPGTRLTVL.

The rearrangement uses TRBV9 and TRBJ2-5, with unresolved D. The CDR3 is 14 residues long. Germline CDR1 SGDLS, CDR2 YYNGEE. V was shortened by 0 bases and J by 2 bases, with 8 bases between the two germline ends. The chain's CDR3 is CASSVGVIQETQYF. The CDR3 DNA sequence: TGTGCCAGCAGCGTAGGGGTCATACAAGAGACCCAGTACTTC.

V is TRBV7-3 and J is TRBJ2-2, with a tentative D call TRBD2 (6 bases). The CDR3 has 14 amino acids. V dropped 6 bases and J dropped 1 base, with 9 bases sitting between them. Germline CDR1 is SGHTA and CDR2 is FQGTGA. The CDR3 sequence: CASSRDLNTGELFF. CDR3 coding DNA: TGTGCCAGCAGTAGGGACTTGAACACCGGGGAGCTGTTTTTT.